This T cell receptor beta chain originates from a study of post-analysis software for immune sequencing data. Researchers reported that TCR beta cDNA libraries carried unique molecular identifiers. TCRdb passed the PCR reads through MiXCR, listing each CDR3 protein once. The sample has 450,000 or so distinct CDR3 sequences; around 40% are singletons. Germline CDR1 SGHTA, CDR2 FQGTGA. The V gene end was trimmed by 2 bases and the J gene end by 11 bases; junction bases not matched to a gene: 14. The CDR3 is made up of 15 amino acids. This clonotype turned up a few times. Its antigen is unknown. Findings of the study overall: TRBV5-6, TRBV5-1 and TRBV20-1 were among four or five TRBV segments more frequent in patients than controls.

This TCR was sampled from a girl aged 5-17 years with multiple sclerosis. The J gene is TRBJ2-5, the V gene TRBV7-3; TRBD2 matches 7 bases. Specimen: blood. The CDR3 spells CASSLLGSGIGEQYF. The CDR3 bases are TGTGCCAGCAGCTTATTAGGAAGCGGGATTGGTGAGCAGTACTTC. Based on the CDR3 plus reference TRBV7-3 and TRBJ2-5, the full variable domain is GAGVSQTPSNKVTEKGKYVELRCDPISGHTALYWYRQSLGQGPEFLIYFQGTGAADDSGLPNDRFFAVRPEGSVSTLKIQRTERGDSAVYLCASSLLGSGIGEQYFGPGTRLLVL.